A single sample gave rise to the 6 T cell receptor beta chains below, sequenced in a study of T cells in women clearing cervical HPV infection. The table came from immunoSEQ multiplex PCR; TCRdb's copy has only in-frame clones and leaves some out. Its listing shows 45,000 to 50,000 clones. Sample: blood buffy coat. The receptors here all came from a woman aged 18 to 69 with a cervical HPV16 infection that either progressed to CIN3+ or cleared (not recorded which).

CDR3 in amino acids: CSVGIAAGFYEQYF. CDR3 bases read: TGCAGCGTTGGAATAGCGGCAGGCTTTTACGAG. V usage is TRBV29-1 and J usage is TRBJ2-7; D may be TRBD2 (6 bases). The missing CDR3 end, 3 residues past where the read stops, is filled in from the germline J gene. This CDR3 spans 14 amino acids. V dropped 4 bases and J dropped 4 bases, with 17 bases sitting between them. Germline assignment: CDR1 SQVTM and CDR2 ANQGSEA.

A note on this clone: The sequence runs out 3 residues before the end of the CDR3; the remainder is reconstructed from the germline J gene. This sequence joins TRBV7-2 and TRBJ2-7, with 7 nucleotides matching TRBD1. Germline trimming cut 6 bases from V and 3 bases from J; bases unmatched to any gene: 8. The CDR3 spans 14 residues. Per the germline V gene, CDR1 is SGHTA and CDR2 is FQGNSA. The CDR3 protein is CASSYHRGNYEQYF. CDR3 DNA, as far as it was read: TGTGCCAGCAGTTATCACAGGGGAAACTACGAG.

Concerning this clone itself: The read is 3 residues too short to cover the CDR3 end, so that end is filled in from the germline J gene. The V gene is TRBV5-1, the J gene TRBJ2-1; weak D call: TRBD2 (6 bases). Germline values: CDR1 SGHRS, CDR2 YFSETQ. Trimming took 2 bases from V and 4 from J, leaving 13 bases between them. This CDR3 is 15 amino acids long. CDR3 DNA (partial): TGCGCCAGCAGCTTAAGACTAGTCGCTTACAATGAG. Protein sequence: CASSLRLVAYNE. The CDR3 as a whole reads CASSLRLVAYNEQFF.

Measured by frequency, this clone is medium-sized (0.01 to 0.1%). The read ends 3 residues shy of where the CDR3 ends; the end is completed using the germline J gene. The V gene is TRBV5-4, the J gene TRBJ1-6; D is perhaps TRBD1 (6 bases). Trimming shortened V by 6 bases and J by 3 bases, and 13 bases separated the two germline ends. The CDR3 is 15 residues long. CDR1 SGHNT and CDR2 YYREEE come from the germline V gene (reference sequence). CDR3 DNA, as far as it was read: TGTGCCAGCACACGACAGGAGTACTATAATTCACCC. Its protein product is CASTRQEYYNSP. The CDR3, in full, reads CASTRQEYYNSPLHF.

For this clone: The DNA ends 3 residues before the CDR3 does, and the rest of the CDR3 is filled in from the germline J gene. The J gene is TRBJ2-5, the V gene TRBV7-9; the D gene is possibly TRBD2 (6 bases). V was trimmed by 5 bases and J by 1 base, leaving 11 bases between them. CDR3 length: 14 residues. The germline V gene encodes CDR1 SEHNR and CDR2 FQNEAQ (reference sequence). CDR3 bases read: TGTGCCAGCAGCACAATGGGGGGCCAAGAGACC. Residues: CASSTMGGQET. The full-length CDR3 reads as CASSTMGGQETQYF.

With regard to this clone: Coverage ceases 3 residues before the CDR3 finishes, and the germline J gene fills in the end. The genes are TRBV6-1 and TRBJ1-1; the D is unclear. Germline CDR1 is MNHNS and CDR2 is SASEGT. This CDR3 spans 14 amino acids. V was cut by 0 bases and J by 2 bases, with 7 bases left in between. CDR3 bases read: TGTGCCAGCAGTGAAGCGCGGAGCAACACTGAA. The encoded protein is CASSEARSNTE. The CDR3 reads in full as CASSEARSNTEAFF.